This T cell receptor beta chain comes out of a study of blood T cell repertoires in COVID-19. Turning to the study itself: The United States, Italy and Spain were the sources of the acute and convalescent COVID-19 samples. From T cells, B-cell-depleted T cells, or PBMCs came the material, which was cDNA or gDNA.

Original handling: How many nucleated cells were present was estimated from reference gene primer amplification. Data came from immunoSEQ multiplex PCR; TCRdb stores just in-frame clones and leaves some out. Clone size and V and J calls were adopted from that table, with D and trimming inferred from the DNA. The sample contains around 75,000 clones, 80% to 90% of which appear only once. Per the germline V gene, CDR1 is LNHDA and CDR2 is SQIVND (reference sequence). CDR3 length: 14 residues. The germline V and J ends were trimmed by 7 bases and 4 bases, with 16 bases remaining between them. The V and J genes are TRBV19 and TRBJ1-2; TRBD1 might be the D (5 bases). The sequenced sample was peripheral blood. The receptor's source is a man aged 60 to 75 with acute or convalescent COVID-19. CDR3 protein: CASIPTPTAYGYTF. CDR3 bases: TGTGCCAGTATTCCCACCCCGACAGCCTATGGCTACACCTTC.